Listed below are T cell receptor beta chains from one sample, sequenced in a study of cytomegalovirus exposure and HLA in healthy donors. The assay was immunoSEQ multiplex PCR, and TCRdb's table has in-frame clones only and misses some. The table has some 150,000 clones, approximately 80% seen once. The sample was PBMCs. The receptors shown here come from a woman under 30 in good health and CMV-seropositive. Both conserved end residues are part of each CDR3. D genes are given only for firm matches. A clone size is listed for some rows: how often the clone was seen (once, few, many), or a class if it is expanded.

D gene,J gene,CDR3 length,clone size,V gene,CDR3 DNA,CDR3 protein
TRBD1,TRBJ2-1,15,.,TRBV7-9,TGTGCCAGCAGCTTAGGGGGACAGGGGAACAATGAGCAGTTCTTC,CASSLGGQGNNEQFF
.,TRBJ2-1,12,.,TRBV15,TGTGCCACCAGCAGAGACCGGAGTCGGCAGTTCTTC,CATSRDRSRQFF
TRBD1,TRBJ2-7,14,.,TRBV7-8,TGTGCCAGCAGCTCGGTACGGACAGGCTACGAGCAGTACTTC,CASSSVRTGYEQYF
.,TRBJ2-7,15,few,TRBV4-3,TGCGCCAGCAGCCAAGATGGGGGGACAGCCTACGAGCAGTACTTC,CASSQDGGTAYEQYF
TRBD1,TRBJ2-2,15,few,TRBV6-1,TGTGCCAGCACCCCGGGACAGGGGATAGGCGGGGAGCTGTTTTTT,CASTPGQGIGGELFF
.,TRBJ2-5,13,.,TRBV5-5,TGTGCCAGCAGCTGGACAGTGGAGGAGACCCAGTACTTC,CASSWTVEETQYF
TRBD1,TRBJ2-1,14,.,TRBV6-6,TGTGCCAGCAGTGGGTGGACAGGGGACGATGAGCAGTTCTTC,CASSGWTGDDEQFF
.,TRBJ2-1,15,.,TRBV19,TGTGCCAGTAGTATAGAGCAGGTGAACTACAATGAGCAGTTCTTC,CASSIEQVNYNEQFF
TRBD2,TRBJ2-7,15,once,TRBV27,TGTGCCAGCAGTTTCAGCGGGGGCCCCACCTACGAGCAGTACTTC,CASSFSGGPTYEQYF
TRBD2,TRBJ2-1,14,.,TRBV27,TGTGCCAACAGTTGGGAGGGAGGTTACAATGAGCAGTTCTTC,CANSWEGGYNEQFF
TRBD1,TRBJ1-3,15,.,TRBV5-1,TGCGCCAGCAGCTCCGACAGGGGGGCTGGAAACACCATATATTTT,CASSSDRGAGNTIYF
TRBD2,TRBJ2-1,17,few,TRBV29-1,TGCAGCGTTGGGGGACTAGCGGGGGGGAGCTCCTACAATGAGCAGTTCTTC,CSVGGLAGGSSYNEQFF
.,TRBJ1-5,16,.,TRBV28,TGTGCCAGCAGTTTCCCTCGGCTGGAGGGCGATCAGCCCCAGCATTTT,CASSFPRLEGDQPQHF
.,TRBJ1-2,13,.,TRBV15,TGTGCCACCAGCAGAGCGAGTGGGGAGGGCTACACCTTC,CATSRASGEGYTF
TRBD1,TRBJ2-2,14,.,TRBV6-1,TGTGCCAGCAGGTGGGACAGGGGCACCGGGGAGCTGTTTTTT,CASRWDRGTGELFF
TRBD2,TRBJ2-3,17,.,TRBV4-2,TGTGCCAGCAGCTTCCCGACTAGCGGGGGGGACCTAGATACGCAGTATTTT,CASSFPTSGGDLDTQYF
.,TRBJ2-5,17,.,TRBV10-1,TGCGCCAGTCCCGGCAAGGGGCTCGGAGAGTGGGCAGAGACCCAGTACTTC,CASPGKGLGEWAETQYF
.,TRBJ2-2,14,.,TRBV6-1,TGTGCCTCCAGCGTACAGGGTTCAGCCGGGGAGCTGTTTTTT,CASSVQGSAGELFF
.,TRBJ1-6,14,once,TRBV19,TGTGCCAGTAGTATCCGGGGAGAGAATTCACCCCTCCACTTT,CASSIRGENSPLHF
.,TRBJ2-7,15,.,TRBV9,TGTGCCAGCAGCTCAGGGTATAGTAATACCTACGAGCAGTACTTC,CASSSGYSNTYEQYF
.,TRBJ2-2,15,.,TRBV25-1,TGTGCCAGCAGTCCCGCTGGGCGGAACACCGGGGAGCTGTTTTTT,CASSPAGRNTGELFF
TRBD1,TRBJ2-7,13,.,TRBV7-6,TGTGCCAGCAGCTTCCACGACAGGGACGAGCAGTACTTC,CASSFHDRDEQYF
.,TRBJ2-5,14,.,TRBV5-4,TGTGCCAGCAGCCTCCGGGCGGGGCAAGAGACCCAGTACTTC,CASSLRAGQETQYF
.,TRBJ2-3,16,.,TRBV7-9,TGTGCCAGCAAAGGGGGGACCCACCACCCGGGAGGTACGCAGTATTTT,CASKGGTHHPGGTQYF
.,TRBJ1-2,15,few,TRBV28,TGTGCCAGCACCCGAATTCAGGCAGATATCTATGGCTACACCTTC,CASTRIQADIYGYTF
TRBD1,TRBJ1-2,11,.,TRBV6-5,TGTGCCAGCAGGGGACAGGGGGCAGCCACCTTC,CASRGQGAATF
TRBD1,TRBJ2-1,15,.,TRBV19,TGTGCCACCAATCTGGACAGGGGCCGATACAATGAGCAGTTCTTC,CATNLDRGRYNEQFF
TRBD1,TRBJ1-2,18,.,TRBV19,TGTGCCAGTAGTTTCAAAGGACAGGGCTCATTATTCGACTATGGCTACACCTTC,CASSFKGQGSLFDYGYTF
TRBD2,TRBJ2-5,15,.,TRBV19,TGTGCCAGTACGGAGGCTAGCGGGGTACTGGAGACCCAGTACTTC,CASTEASGVLETQYF
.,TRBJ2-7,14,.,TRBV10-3,TGTGCCATCAGTGACCCGGGTTCCATCTACGAGCAGTACTTC,CAISDPGSIYEQYF
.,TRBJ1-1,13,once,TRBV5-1,TGCGCCAGCAGCTTGGTTTCAGGGACTGAAGCTTTCTTT,CASSLVSGTEAFF